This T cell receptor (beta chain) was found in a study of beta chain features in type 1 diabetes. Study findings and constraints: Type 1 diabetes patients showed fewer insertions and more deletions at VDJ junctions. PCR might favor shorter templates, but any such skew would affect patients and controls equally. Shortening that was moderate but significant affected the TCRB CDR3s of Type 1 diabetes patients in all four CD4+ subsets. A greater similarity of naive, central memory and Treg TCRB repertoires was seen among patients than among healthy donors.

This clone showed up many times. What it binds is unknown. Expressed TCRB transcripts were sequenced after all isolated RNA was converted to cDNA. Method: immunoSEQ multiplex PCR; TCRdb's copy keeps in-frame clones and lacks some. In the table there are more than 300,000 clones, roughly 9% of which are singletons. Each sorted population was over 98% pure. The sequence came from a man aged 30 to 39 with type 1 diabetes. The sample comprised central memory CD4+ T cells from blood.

CDR3 DNA sequence: TGTGCCAGCAGCAGTCGCACAGATACGCAGTATTTT. This codes for CASSSRTDTQYF. The chain has TRBV11-2 and TRBJ2-3; no clear D gene. The CDR3 runs to 12 residues. The germline V gene has CDR1 SGHAT and CDR2 FQNNGV. V lost 5 bases, J lost 1 base, and 4 bases lay in between. Using reference TRBV11-2 and TRBJ2-3 for the parts outside the CDR3, the full variable domain is EAGVAQSPRYKIIEKRQSVAFWCNPISGHATLYWYQQILGQGPKLLIQFQNNGVVDDSQLPKDRFSAERLKGVDSTLKIQPAKLEDSAVYLCASSSRTDTQYFGPGTRLTVL.